This T cell receptor (beta chain) was profiled in a study of OX40 agonist ivuxolimab in advanced cancers. Study-wide context: Participants averaged approximately 65 years of age (range 23 to 79) and were over 75% male. Study-wide results and caveats: Low clonal expansion, among the lowest seen, marked partial responders at 0.1-3.0 mg/kg. The mean number of expanded clones was higher in CD8+ T cells than in CD4+. Clonal expansion was seen in CD4+ and CD8+ blood T cells by week 6 at 0.1 to 3.0 mg/kg.

This clone has more than one count but fewer than ten. Its specificity is unknown. Clones were sequenced by immunoSEQ multiplex PCR, and TCRdb holds only the in-frame ones, with some missing. The sample records about 68,000 clones, 85% to 90% being singletons. CDR1 and CDR2 from the germline V gene are SNHLY and FYNNEI. The CDR3 length is 13 residues. With 8 bases removed from V and 0 bases from J, the gap between germline ends came to 7 bases. Sequenced material: CD4+ or CD8+ T cells sorted from blood, taken in a trial of the OX40 agonist ivuxolimab. The sequence came from an adult with an advanced solid tumor such as melanoma, head and neck, liver or kidney cancer. The chain has TRBV2 and TRBJ1-4, with D possibly TRBD1 on 5 matching bases. The CDR3 region is CASGGSTNEKLFF. The CDR3 DNA is TGTGCCAGCGGGGGGTCAACTAATGAAAAACTGTTTTTT. Combining the CDR3 with reference TRBV2 and TRBJ1-4 gives the whole variable domain EPEVTQTPSHQVTQMGQEVILRCVPISNHLYFYWYRQILGQKVEFLVSFYNNEISEKSEIFDDQFSVERPDGSNFTLKIRSTKLEDSAMYFCASGGSTNEKLFFGSGTQLSVL.